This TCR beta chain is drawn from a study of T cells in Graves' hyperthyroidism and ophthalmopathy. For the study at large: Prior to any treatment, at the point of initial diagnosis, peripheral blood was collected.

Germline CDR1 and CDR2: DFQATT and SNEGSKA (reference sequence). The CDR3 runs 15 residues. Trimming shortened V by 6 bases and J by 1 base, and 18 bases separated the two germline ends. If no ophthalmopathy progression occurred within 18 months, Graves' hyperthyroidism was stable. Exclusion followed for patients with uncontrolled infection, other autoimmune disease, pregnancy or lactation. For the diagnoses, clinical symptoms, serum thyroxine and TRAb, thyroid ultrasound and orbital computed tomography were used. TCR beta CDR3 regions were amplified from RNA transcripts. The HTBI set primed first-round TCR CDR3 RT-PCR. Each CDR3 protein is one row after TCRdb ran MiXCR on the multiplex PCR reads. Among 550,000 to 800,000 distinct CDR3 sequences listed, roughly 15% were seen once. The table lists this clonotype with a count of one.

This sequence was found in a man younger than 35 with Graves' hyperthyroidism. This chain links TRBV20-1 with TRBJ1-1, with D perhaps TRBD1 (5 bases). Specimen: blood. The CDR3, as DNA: TGCAGTGCCTCACGAGGGGCCTTAGGGAACACTGAAGCTTTCTTT. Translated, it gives CSASRGALGNTEAFF.